One and the same sample provided the 22 T cell receptor beta chains below, sequenced in a study of cytomegalovirus exposure and HLA in healthy donors. Researchers ran the PCR with 60 Vbeta and 13 Jbeta primers. Generated by immunoSEQ multiplex PCR, the TCRdb table keeps only in-frame clones and is missing some. This sample has about 160,000 clones; around 83% occur once, and the top ten carry 0.96%. Material: PBMCs. The receptor source for this set is a girl aged 2-9 years in good health and CMV-seropositive.

The chain recombines TRBV28 with TRBJ1-2; 8 nucleotides agree with TRBD1. Germline V lookup: CDR1 MDHEN, CDR2 SYDVKM. V dropped 6 bases and J dropped 0; count of bases not matched to a gene: 6. The CDR3 extends over 15 amino acids. The CDR3 here is CASSTQGAANYGYTF. The CDR3 DNA sequence: TGTGCCAGCAGCACCCAGGGGGCGGCTAACTATGGCTACACCTTC.

The chain carries TRBV7-9 and TRBJ2-3; 15 nucleotides match TRBD2. The trim removed 2 bases at V and 4 bases at J, leaving 7 bases unmatched. The CDR3 contains 18 residues. Per germline, CDR1 SEHNR and CDR2 FQNEAQ (reference sequence). CDR3 nucleotides: TGTGCCAGCAGCTTAACCAGGACTAGCGGGAGGGGGGCAGATACGCAGTATTTT. This gives the protein CASSLTRTSGRGADTQYF.

This rearrangement joins TRBV5-1 to TRBJ2-3, with D hard to call. The CDR3 covers 13 residues. V gave up 3 bases and J gave up 2 bases, with 7 bases separating them. The germline V gene encodes CDR1 SGHRS and CDR2 YFSETQ. CDR3 amino acids: CASSYKSTDTQYF. The CDR3, as DNA: TGCGCCAGCAGCTATAAATCCACAGATACGCAGTATTTT.

The table lists this clone with a few counts. V and J are TRBV28 and TRBJ2-3; D not resolved. The CDR3 totals 14 residues. CDR1 and CDR2 from the germline V gene are MDHEN and SYDVKM. V was clipped by 5 bases and J by 0 bases, with 9 bases between them. CDR3 in DNA: TGTGCCAGCAGTCTCCCTATTAGCACAGATACGCAGTATTTT. Translation: CASSLPISTDTQYF.

CDR3 amino acids: CASSSLPLGLQETQYF. In DNA, the CDR3 is TGTGCCAGCAGCTCTTTACCCTTGGGACTCCAAGAGACCCAGTACTTC. The chain recombines TRBV5-4 with TRBJ2-5; possibly TRBD2 for D (6 bases). The CDR3 is 16 residues long. Trimming removed 3 bases from V and 1 base from J, with 16 bases in between. Per germline, CDR1 SGHNT and CDR2 YYREEE (reference sequence).

The chain carries TRBV28 and TRBJ2-1; a weak D match, TRBD2 (5 bases). The V end was cut by 4 bases, the J end by 2 bases, with 15 bases between. This CDR3 comprises 16 residues. Per germline, CDR1 MDHEN and CDR2 SYDVKM. CDR3 sequence: CASSSQERPPYNEQFF. The CDR3, as DNA: TGTGCCAGCAGTTCCCAAGAGCGGCCCCCCTACAATGAGCAGTTCTTC.

The rearrangement links TRBV9 to TRBJ1-2, with D uncertain. V was clipped by 2 bases and J by 4 bases, with 6 bases between them. The CDR3 length is 12 residues. Germline lookup yields CDR1 SGDLS and CDR2 YYNGEE. DNA of the CDR3: TGTGCCAGCAGCGTTCCCAGCTATGGCTACACCTTC. It yields the protein CASSVPSYGYTF.

The V call is TRBV18, the J call TRBJ2-5, with D unclear. The CDR3 is 13 amino acids. Trimming removed 0 bases at V and 5 bases at J, with 7 bases between. Germline CDR1 KGHSH, CDR2 LQKENI. DNA for the CDR3: TGTGCCAGCTCACCACCAGAACGGGAGACCCAGTACTTC. Amino acids: CASSPPERETQYF.

Only one count was recorded for this clone. This chain connects TRBV10-3 to TRBJ1-2; 9 nucleotides line up with TRBD1. The CDR3 has 14 amino acids. CDR1 is ENHRY and CDR2 is SYGVKD in the germline V gene. V shed 2 bases and J 6 bases; nucleotides not matched to a gene: 4. CDR3 sequence (DNA): TGTGCCATCAGTGAGGTCGGGACAGGGAATGGCTACACCTTC. Encoded protein: CAISEVGTGNGYTF.

This chain joins TRBV7-8 and TRBJ1-5; maybe TRBD1 (6 bases). Germline CDR1 reads SGHVS; CDR2 reads FQNEAQ. The CDR3 runs 16 residues. V was pared by 1 base and J by 2 bases, with 12 bases between. The CDR3 protein is CASSLETGGRNQPQHF. The CDR3 DNA reads as TGTGCCAGCAGCTTAGAGACAGGTGGACGCAATCAGCCCCAGCATTTT. The full variable domain, completed using reference TRBV7-8 and TRBJ1-5, is GAGVSQSPRYKVAKRGQDVALRCDPISGHVSLFWYQQALGQGPEFLTYFQNEAQLDKSGLPSDRFFAERPEGSVSTLKIQRTQQEDSAVYLCASSLETGGRNQPQHFGDGTRLSIL.

This sequence joins TRBV7-8 and TRBJ2-5; 11 bases are shared with TRBD2. Germline-derived CDR1 and CDR2 are SGHVS and FQNEAQ. V lost 1 base and J lost 2; bases outside the gene matches: 12. The CDR3 runs 19 residues. CDR3: CASSLVWGLAAVQQETQYF. CDR3 nucleotides: TGTGCCAGCAGCTTAGTTTGGGGACTAGCGGCGGTACAACAAGAGACCCAGTACTTC.

The gene calls are TRBV18 and TRBJ1-4; no reliable D call. Trimming shortened V by 0 bases and J by 7 bases, and 15 bases separated the two germline ends. CDR3 length: 16 residues. Per the germline V gene, CDR1 is KGHSH and CDR2 is LQKENI. CDR3: CASSPPGELRSEKLFF. For the CDR3, the DNA is TGTGCCAGCTCACCACCGGGAGAATTGAGGAGTGAAAAACTGTTTTTT.

This chain uses TRBV30 with TRBJ2-7; TRBD1 agrees at 9 bases. This CDR3 spans 13 amino acids. V was clipped by 5 bases and J by 3 bases; unmatched bases: 5. The V gene's germline CDR1 is GTSNPN and CDR2 SVGIG (reference sequence). As DNA, the CDR3 is TGTGCCTGGTCAGTGACAGGGGGCTACGAGCAGTACTTC. Residues: CAWSVTGGYEQYF.

The chain joins TRBV4-2 to TRBJ1-5, with TRBD1 as a possible D gene (6 bases). Trimming took off 1 base at V and 3 bases at J, with 13 bases between the two ends. The CDR3 consists of 16 residues. The germline gives CDR1 LGHNA, CDR2 YNFKEQ. Here the CDR3 DNA reads TGTGCCAGCAGCCAAGTGTCGGGGGGCTTCAATCAGCCCCAGCATTTT. Residues: CASSQVSGGFNQPQHF.

The chain combines TRBV5-6 with TRBJ2-7, with TRBD2 matching over 11 bases. Trimming took 4 bases from V and 3 from J; bases not matched to a gene: 9. The CDR3 loop spans 16 amino acids. Germline lookup yields CDR1 SGHDT and CDR2 YYEEEE. CDR3 nucleotide sequence: TGTGCCAGCAGCACCACTAGCGGGGGTCTTCTCTACGAGCAGTACTTC. Amino acids: CASSTTSGGLLYEQYF.

The J gene is TRBJ2-1, the V gene TRBV28; D is possibly TRBD2 (5 bases). Germline V CDR1 and CDR2: MDHEN, SYDVKM. Trimming removed 2 bases at V and 10 bases at J, with 9 bases between. The CDR3 runs 12 residues. The CDR3 sequence: CASSLRGREQFF. The CDR3 DNA reads TGTGCCAGCAGTTTAAGAGGGCGGGAGCAGTTCTTC.

The chain uses TRBV5-3 and TRBJ2-5; D unclear. Being an ORF, TRBV5-3 has a function that is uncertain. V gave up 0 bases and J gave up 8 bases, with 11 bases separating them. This CDR3 comprises 13 residues. CDR3 amino acids: CARSLASRFTQYF. The DNA of the CDR3 is TGTGCCAGAAGCTTGGCCTCCCGGTTCACCCAGTACTTC.

The chain recombines TRBV4-1 with TRBJ2-3; 13 nucleotides match TRBD2. This CDR3 has 22 amino acids. Looked up from germline, CDR1 is MGHRA and CDR2 is YSYEKL. Losses at the gene ends were 4 bases for V and 1 base for J; bases not matched to a gene: 20. This CDR3 is CASSLKKGTSGIREEGTDTQYF. The CDR3, as DNA: TGCGCCAGCAGCCTAAAAAAGGGGACTAGCGGGATAAGAGAGGAAGGCACAGATACGCAGTATTTT.

The CDR3 is CASSFLDIGGESSYNEQFF. The CDR3 region has the DNA TGCGCCAGCAGCTTTTTGGACATTGGGGGGGAAAGCTCCTACAATGAGCAGTTCTTC. The V and J genes are TRBV5-1 and TRBJ2-1, with 7 bases fitting TRBD2. The CDR3 totals 19 residues. The germline gives CDR1 SGHRS, CDR2 YFSETQ. Germline trimming cut 2 bases from V and 0 bases from J; bases unmatched to any gene: 14.

The rearrangement joins TRBV4-1 to TRBJ2-2, with D unresolved. This CDR3 is built from 16 residues. Germline CDR1 is MGHRA and CDR2 is YSYEKL. The V end lost 3 bases, the J end lost 4 bases, and 15 bases lay between the germline ends. Here the CDR3 DNA reads TGCGCCAGCAGCCAGAGGTGGAGCCCTGGCACCGGGGAGCTGTTTTTT. Amino acid sequence: CASSQRWSPGTGELFF.

The chain recombines TRBV5-1 with TRBJ2-3; 9 positions agree with TRBD2. This CDR3 has 18 residues. V lost 0 bases, J lost 5 bases, and 13 bases stayed unmatched. Germline lookup yields CDR1 SGHRS and CDR2 YFSETQ. Here the CDR3 DNA reads TGCGCCAGCAGCTTGGCCGCTTGGGTAGCGGGAGAGGGAGATACGCAGTATTTT. It encodes CASSLAAWVAGEGDTQYF.

V is TRBV5-4 and J is TRBJ2-1, with D tentatively TRBD2 (5 bases). Trimming stripped 4 bases from V and 3 bases from J, with 11 bases between. CDR3 length equals 14 residues. Germline V gives CDR1 SGHNT, CDR2 YYREEE (reference sequence). The CDR3: CASSPSTSYNEQFF. The CDR3 DNA is TGTGCCAGCAGCCCTAGTACTAGCTACAATGAGCAGTTCTTC. Full variable domain (rest looked up from reference TRBV5-4 and TRBJ2-1): ETGVTQSPTHLIKTRGQQVTLRCSSQSGHNTVSWYQQALGQGPQFIFQYYREEENGRGNFPPRFSGLQFPNYSSELNVNALELDDSALYLCASSPSTSYNEQFFGPGTRLTVL.